This entry lists 15 T cell receptor beta chains sequenced from one sample in a study of shared clonotypes between healthy human individuals. Method: immunoSEQ multiplex PCR; TCRdb's copy keeps in-frame clones and lacks some. The sample holds almost 750,000 clones, approximately 72% seen once. Sequenced material: memory CD4+ T cells sorted from blood. The sample's subset: CD45RA-negative fraction. These receptors all stem from a woman aged 30 to 39 in good health.

This clone was picked up one time. This chain connects TRBV19 to TRBJ2-6; 10 bases fit TRBD2. V was pared by 4 bases and J by 0 bases, with 6 bases of the junction left unmatched. CDR1 is LNHDA, CDR2 SQIVND, per germline (reference sequence). The CDR3 contains 18 residues. The CDR3 bases are TGTGCCAGTAGTAACTCAGCGGGAGGGACCTCTGGGGCCAACGTCCTGACTTTC. Protein sequence: CASSNSAGGTSGANVLTF.

Comments on this clone: The identical CDR3 is also encoded by other nucleotide sequences in the sample. J is TRBJ2-5 and V is TRBV19, with 10 nucleotides matching TRBD1. V dropped 9 bases and J dropped 5; count of bases not matched to a gene: 9. This CDR3 is 14 amino acids long. Germline V lookup: CDR1 LNHDA, CDR2 SQIVND (reference sequence). CDR3: CASSPGQGSETQYF. The CDR3 DNA reads as TGTGCCAGCAGCCCGGGACAGGGGTCGGAGACCCAGTACTTC. The full variable domain, with the rest looked up from reference TRBV19 and TRBJ2-5, is DGGITQSPKYLFRKEGQNVTLSCEQNLNHDAMYWYRQDPGQGLRLIYYSQIVNDFQKGDIAEGYSVSREKKESFPLTVTSAQKNPTAFYLCASSPGQGSETQYFGPGTRLLVL.

The V gene is TRBV5-1, the J gene TRBJ2-1; 10 nucleotides line up with TRBD2. The germline CDR1 and CDR2 sequences are SGHRS and YFSETQ. The junction had 10 bases not matched to a gene; V was cut back by 4 bases and J by 9 bases. CDR3 length equals 15 residues. This CDR3 reads CASSLRLAGAGEQFF. CDR3 DNA sequence: TGCGCCAGCAGCCTCCGGCTAGCGGGAGCGGGTGAGCAGTTCTTC.

This chain links TRBV10-2 with TRBJ2-7, with 9 bases aligning to TRBD2. V lost 7 bases, J lost 3 bases, and 7 bases stayed unmatched. Germline loops: CDR1 WSHSY, CDR2 SAAADI. The CDR3 runs to 14 residues. The DNA of the CDR3 is TGCGCCAGCACTGACGCGGGAGGGTACTACGAGCAGTACTTC. Amino acid sequence: CASTDAGGYYEQYF.

This clone was recorded a few times. The chain uses TRBV5-8 and TRBJ1-3; D call uncertain. The V gene lost 2 bases and the J gene lost 1 base, with 10 bases spanning the gap. The CDR3 sequence is 15 residues long. Germline CDR1 is SGHTS and CDR2 is YDEGEE. The CDR3 loop reads CASSLEVLSGNTIYF. The CDR3 nucleotides read TGTGCCAGCAGCTTAGAGGTTCTATCTGGAAACACCATATATTTT.

This rearrangement joins TRBV7-9 to TRBJ1-1; TRBD1 matches at 8 bases. Germline V CDR1 and CDR2: SEHNR, FQNEAQ (reference sequence). The CDR3 totals 17 residues. V was clipped by 1 base and J by 3 bases; unmatched bases: 10. CDR3 DNA sequence: TGTGCCAGCAGCTTAGGTCAGGGGGCGAGGTTGGACACTGAAGCTTTCTTT. Translated, it gives CASSLGQGARLDTEAFF. The variable domain in full, with the rest retrieved from reference TRBV7-9 and TRBJ1-1, is DTGVSQNPRHKITKRGQNVTFRCDPISEHNRLYWYRQTLGQGPEFLTYFQNEAQLEKSRLLSDRFSAERPKGSFSTLEIQRTEQGDSAMYLCASSLGQGARLDTEAFFGQGTRLTVV.

The chain's CDR3 is CASSWGSEQFF. CDR3 sequence (DNA): TGTGCCAGCAGTTGGGGTAGTGAGCAGTTCTTC. The chain joins TRBV25-1 to TRBJ2-1; D gene uncertain. Germline values: CDR1 MGHDK, CDR2 SYGVNS. V was pared by 5 bases and J by 9 bases, with 8 bases between. This CDR3 comprises 11 residues.

As to this clone: A single base separates this from a much larger clone, so it may be a read error. The sample holds other DNA sequences that translate to the same CDR3. The chain recombines TRBV5-4 with TRBJ2-3, with a possible D match to TRBD2 (6 bases). The ends were cut back, 4 bases at V and 0 bases at J, with 15 bases in the middle. Germline CDR1 SGHNT, CDR2 YYREEE (reference sequence). CDR3 length: 16 residues. The CDR3 DNA reads as TGTGCCAGCAGCCTGCGGCTAGCGCCTAGCACAGATACGCAGTATTTT. Its translation: CASSLRLAPSTDTQYF.

The CDR3: CASSCVTPGQGAAYGYTF. In DNA form, the CDR3 reads TGTGCCAGCAGCTGCGTTACCCCGGGACAGGGGGCAGCATATGGCTACACCTTC. This chain uses TRBV12-1 with TRBJ1-2; the listed D gene, TRBD1, was not tested against the DNA. TRBV12-1 is annotated as a pseudogene. The CDR3 is 18 amino acids.

The rearrangement joins TRBV18 to TRBJ1-3; perhaps TRBD1 as D (5 bases). In germline, CDR1 is KGHSH, CDR2 LQKENI. The CDR3 covers 14 residues. V shed 4 bases and J shed 7 bases, with 14 bases lying between them. The CDR3 bases are TGTGCCAGCTCACTTAACCGGGACGGGAACACCATATATTTT. Its protein product is CASSLNRDGNTIYF.

The chain is built from TRBV11-2 and TRBJ2-1, with D possibly being TRBD1 (6 bases). Germline V gives CDR1 SGHAT, CDR2 FQNNGV. CDR3 length: 14 amino acids. V lost 5 bases and J 2 bases, leaving 10 bases between the germline ends. The CDR3 bases are TGTGCCAGCAGCCAGGACAGTACCTACAATGAGCAGTTCTTC. As protein: CASSQDSTYNEQFF.

In this sample, this clone turned up a few times. The gene calls are TRBV6-6 and TRBJ1-1; D call uncertain. This CDR3 has 14 amino acids. With 6 bases removed from V and 6 bases from J, the gap between germline ends came to 17 bases. CDR1 MNHNY and CDR2 SVGAGI come from the germline V gene (reference sequence). The CDR3 bases are TGTGCCAGCAGCCCGGGCATCACCCGGGCTGAAGCTTTCTTT. Its protein is CASSPGITRAEAFF.

The rearrangement uses TRBV19 and TRBJ1-5; perhaps TRBD1 as D (5 bases). V was shortened by 8 bases and J by 1 base, with 15 bases between the two germline ends. Germline V CDR1 and CDR2: LNHDA, SQIVND (reference sequence). This CDR3 contains 15 residues. The CDR3 nucleotides are TGTGCCAGTTCCCCGACAGCTAGGAGCAATCAGCCCCAGCATTTT. The encoded protein is CASSPTARSNQPQHF. Filled out from reference TRBV19 and TRBJ1-5, the complete variable domain reads DGGITQSPKYLFRKEGQNVTLSCEQNLNHDAMYWYRQDPGQGLRLIYYSQIVNDFQKGDIAEGYSVSREKKESFPLTVTSAQKNPTAFYLCASSPTARSNQPQHFGDGTRLSIL.

V gene TRBV10-1 combines with J gene TRBJ2-5; D is possibly TRBD2 (5 bases). The CDR3 runs 15 residues. The V gene lost 3 bases and the J gene lost 5 bases, with 16 bases spanning the gap. CDR1 is WNHNN and CDR2 is SYGVQD in the germline V gene (reference sequence). DNA for the CDR3: TGCGCCAGCAGTGAAAGAGGGAGTAACGGGGAGACCCAGTACTTC. Its translation: CASSERGSNGETQYF.

This clone came up once. The chain carries TRBV19 and TRBJ1-2, with 8 bases lining up with TRBD1. CDR1 is LNHDA and CDR2 is SQIVND in the germline V gene (reference sequence). This CDR3 is 14 amino acids long. The V and J ends lost 3 bases and 6 bases, in that order; junction bases with no gene match: 6. CDR3 DNA sequence: TGTGCCAGTAGTATTTTGCAGGGGGCGCATGGCTACACCTTC. The encoded protein is CASSILQGAHGYTF.